This T cell receptor beta chain was identified in a study of regulatory T cells in long-lasting Graves disease. Ten or more counts support this clonotype. J gave up 6 bases and V 7 bases, and 8 bases lay outside the gene matches. The CDR3 is 16 amino acids. Germline CDR1 and CDR2: MDHEN and SYDVKM. Time point defined: newly diagnosed GD, antithyroid drugs for less than 3 months. Researchers made the TCR library from RNA that was extracted from PBMCs. Through Arm-PCR of CDR3 regions and iRepertoire HTBI primers, TCR beta libraries were built. In TCRdb, the multiplex PCR reads were re-called with MiXCR into one record per CDR3 protein. This table has about 530,000 distinct CDR3 sequences, 15% to 20% appearing once. The data were also submitted as part of a second study, on T cells in Graves' hyperthyroidism and ophthalmopathy. As that study records: The HTBI set primed first-round TCR CDR3 RT-PCR. Also found in blood were most expanded thyroid clonotypes above 0.001. It was a median around 6 months before onset that the model predicted ophthalmopathy.

This receptor was taken from a woman aged 35-65 years with Graves disease. This chain connects TRBV28 to TRBJ2-1, with 14 bases aligning to TRBD2. The starting material was peripheral blood mononuclear cells (PBMCs), obtained at new diagnosis, from a patient treated with antithyroid drugs. The CDR3 coding sequence is TGTGCCAGCACCTCTCCCGGGACTAGCGGGGGCAATGAGCAGTTCTTC. Its protein is CASTSPGTSGGNEQFF.